This TCR beta chain is drawn from a study of regulatory T cells in long-lasting Graves disease. This clonotype occurred many times. Its antigen is as yet unknown. V dropped 5 bases and J dropped 5 bases, with 14 bases sitting between them. The CDR3 loop spans 13 amino acids. The germline CDR1 and CDR2 sequences are SGHRS and YFSETQ. Time point described: newly diagnosed GD, antithyroid drugs for less than 3 months. There was RNA extracted from PBMCs, and the TCR library was made from it. The authors built TCR beta libraries using iRepertoire HTBI primers and Arm-PCR of CDR3 regions. TCRdb reprocessed the multiplex PCR reads with MiXCR, giving one entry per CDR3 protein. The sample consists of about 470,000 distinct CDR3 sequences, about a sixth of them appearing once. Overall study findings and caveats: It was peripheral blood alone, not thyroid tissue, that was studied. Persistent cases favored TRBV28, TRBJ1-2 and TRBJ2-5.

The data also belong to a second study, concerning T cells in Graves' hyperthyroidism and ophthalmopathy. That paper notes: Uncontrolled infection, other autoimmune disease, pregnancy or lactation led to exclusion.

The rearrangement joins TRBV5-1 to TRBJ2-7, with D possibly TRBD2 on 5 matching bases. This receptor was taken from a man aged 35 to 55 with Graves disease. The specimen comprised peripheral blood mononuclear cells (PBMCs), sampled at new diagnosis, from a patient treated with antithyroid drugs. For the CDR3, the DNA is TGCGCCAGCAGTCAGAGGGCTCCAGACGAGCAGTACTTC. Translated: CASSQRAPDEQYF.